The 7 T cell receptor beta chains reported below all come from one sample, sequenced in a study of CD8 T cells in ankylosing spondylitis. Study-wide results and limits: It appeared that ankylosing spondylitis blood was characterized by a TCR beta motif of eight highly homologous variants.

Their specific antigens are unknown. TCRdb fed the 5' RACE reads into MiXCR, producing one record per CDR3 protein. The data show roughly 370,000 distinct CDR3 sequences, approximately 20% seen once. Sequencing used blood, either unsorted or a sorted T cell fraction (not recorded which). Receptor source: a male donor with ankylosing spondylitis.

The genes are TRBV27 and TRBJ1-2; maybe TRBD1 (5 bases). CDR3 length: 17 residues. Germline values: CDR1 MNHEY, CDR2 SMNVEV (reference sequence). V dropped 6 bases and J dropped 5 bases, with 25 bases sitting between them. This chain's CDR3 is CASSYSITWGSGYGYTF. As DNA, the CDR3 is TGTGCCAGCAGCTACTCTATCACGTGGGGGTCTGGATATGGCTACACCTTC.

J is TRBJ2-5 and V is TRBV18; weak D call: TRBD2 (6 bases). Trimming cost V 1 base and J 5 bases, with 17 bases left between them. This CDR3 is 16 amino acids long. CDR1 and CDR2 (germline): KGHSH, LQKENI. CDR3 loop: CASSPQMEGSAETQYF. DNA for the CDR3: TGTGCCAGCTCACCACAAATGGAGGGCAGCGCCGAGACCCAGTACTTC.

The chain joins TRBV28 to TRBJ2-1; 10 bases align to TRBD2. The V gene end was trimmed by 2 bases and the J gene end by 8 bases; junction bases not matched to a gene: 6. Germline assignment: CDR1 MDHEN and CDR2 SYDVKM. This CDR3 region has 15 residues. The CDR3 DNA reads TGTGCCAGCAGTTTAATAGCGGGAGGCGGGTATGAGCAGTTCTTC. It specifies CASSLIAGGGYEQFF.

This clonotype showed up just a few times. The rearrangement joins TRBV5-5 to TRBJ2-3; D remains unclear. The CDR3 is 15 amino acids. From germline, CDR1 is SGHKS and CDR2 YYEKEE (reference sequence). The ends were cut back, 6 bases at V and 1 base at J, with 15 bases in the middle. The chain's CDR3 is CASTSGLGGTDTQYF. The CDR3 bases are TGTGCCAGCACCTCAGGTCTCGGAGGCACAGATACGCAGTATTTT.

This clonotype was observed a handful of times. V usage is TRBV12-3 or TRBV12-4 and J usage is TRBJ1-1; no definite D call. Trimming took 2 bases from V and 0 from J, leaving 7 bases between them. The CDR3 runs to 14 residues. The CDR3 DNA is TGTGCCAGCAGTTTAAGTCAGCTGAACACTGAAGCTTTCTTT. Residues: CASSLSQLNTEAFF.

There are a few counts of this clonotype. V and J are TRBV20-1 and TRBJ1-1; tentative D call: TRBD1 (5 bases). Germline V lookup: CDR1 DFQATT, CDR2 SNEGSKA (reference sequence). The CDR3 contains 14 residues. Deletions cut 5 bases from V and 3 bases from J, with 16 bases between. The CDR3 region has the DNA TGCAGTGCTCCTATCCAGGGCCAATACACTGAAGCTTTCTTT. Translated: CSAPIQGQYTEAFF.

The chain employs TRBV7-9 and TRBJ1-1, with TRBD1 identical over 7 bases. CDR3 length: 13 residues. The V gene end was trimmed by 10 bases and the J gene end by 1 base; junction bases not matched to a gene: 6. The V gene's germline CDR1 is SEHNR and CDR2 FQNEAQ (reference sequence). The CDR3 loop reads CATSYRGNTEAFF. The CDR3, as DNA: TGTGCCACGTCCTACAGGGGGAACACTGAAGCTTTCTTT.